These 2 T cell receptor beta chains share one sample of origin, sequenced in a study of regulatory T cells in long-lasting Graves disease. Regarding time point: newly diagnosed GD, antithyroid drugs for less than 3 months. PBMC RNA served as the TCR library source. With iRepertoire HTBI primers and Arm-PCR of CDR3 regions, TCR beta libraries were built. TCRdb itself ran the multiplex PCR reads through MiXCR, one entry per CDR3 protein. This table has about 460,000 distinct CDR3 sequences, 14% appearing once. The data also belong to a second study, concerning T cells in Graves' hyperthyroidism and ophthalmopathy.

The source was peripheral blood mononuclear cells (PBMCs), collected at new diagnosis, from a patient treated with antithyroid drugs. The receptor source for this set is a woman between 45 and 60 years old with Graves disease.

This clonotype was counted ten times or more. The chain couples TRBV7-8 to TRBJ2-2; a weak D match, TRBD1 (6 bases). Germline V gene data show CDR1 as SGHVS and CDR2 as FQNEAQ. The CDR3 is 16 amino acids. The V end lost 4 bases, the J end lost 0 bases, and 12 bases lay between the germline ends. CDR3 in DNA: TGTGCCAGCAGCTCAAGGGGGAACGCGAACACCGGGGAGCTGTTTTTT. It specifies CASSSRGNANTGELFF. Combining the CDR3 with reference TRBV7-8 and TRBJ2-2 gives the whole variable domain GAGVSQSPRYKVAKRGQDVALRCDPISGHVSLFWYQQALGQGPEFLTYFQNEAQLDKSGLPSDRFFAERPEGSVSTLKIQRTQQEDSAVYLCASSSRGNANTGELFFGEGSRLTVL.

The genes are TRBV18 and TRBJ2-1, with TRBD2 matching over 8 bases. The CDR3 is 17 amino acids. Germline V gene sequence: CDR1 KGHSH, CDR2 LQKENI. V was clipped by 3 bases and J by 1 base; unmatched bases: 8. Here the CDR3 reads CASSPRAGVVSYNEQFF. CDR3 nucleotide sequence: TGTGCCAGCTCACCCAGAGCGGGAGTAGTTTCCTACAATGAGCAGTTCTTC.